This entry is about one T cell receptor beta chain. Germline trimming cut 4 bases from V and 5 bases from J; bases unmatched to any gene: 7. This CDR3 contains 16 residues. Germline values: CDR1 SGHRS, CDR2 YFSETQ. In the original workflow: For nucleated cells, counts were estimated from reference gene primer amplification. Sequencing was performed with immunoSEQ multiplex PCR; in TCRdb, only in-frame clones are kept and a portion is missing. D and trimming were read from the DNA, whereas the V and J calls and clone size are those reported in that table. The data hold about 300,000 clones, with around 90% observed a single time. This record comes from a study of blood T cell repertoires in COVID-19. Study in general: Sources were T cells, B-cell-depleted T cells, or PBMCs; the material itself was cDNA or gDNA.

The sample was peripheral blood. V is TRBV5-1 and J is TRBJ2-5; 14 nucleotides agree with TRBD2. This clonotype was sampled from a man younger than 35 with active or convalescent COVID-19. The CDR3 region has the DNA TGCGCCAGCAGCACTGGGACTAGCGGGGGTGCGGAGACCCAGTACTTC. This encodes CASSTGTSGGAETQYF.